A selection of T cell receptor beta chains follows, all from one sample in a study of T-cell reconstitution after alpha-beta-depleted transplantation in children. Via MiXCR, TCRdb re-called the PCR reads, giving one row per CDR3 protein. Found here are about 400,000 distinct CDR3 sequences, 15% to 20% of them singletons; the top ten hold approximately 28%. The input for sequencing was PBMCs, mostly from graft donor cells, taken 360 days after TCRalphabeta/CD19-depleted stem cell transplant. The receptors were gathered from a boy in the first two years of life who had a stem cell transplant for Wiskott-Aldrich syndrome, so the T cells may come from the graft donor. Both conserved end residues are part of each CDR3. Fields, in order: V gene, D gene, clone size, J gene, CDR3 length, CDR3 protein, CDR3 DNA. D genes are given only for firm matches. Clone size is given for some rows only: seen once, a few or many times, or a class if the clone is expanded.

>TRBV7-2|TRBD2|NA|TRBJ2-1|17
CASSMTSGRGFYNEQFF
TGTGCCAGCAGCATGACTAGCGGGAGGGGGTTCTACAATGAGCAGTTCTTC
>TRBV29-1|NA|few|TRBJ2-1|15
CSVGRGKGSYNEQFF
TGCAGCGTTGGCCGGGGGAAGGGCTCCTACAATGAGCAGTTCTTC
>TRBV29-1|NA|few|TRBJ2-1|14
CSVVGRPSYNEQFF
TGCAGCGTTGTGGGTCGACCGTCTTACAATGAGCAGTTCTTC
>TRBV5-6|NA|few|TRBJ2-3|16
CASSLAARGWEDTQYF
TGTGCCAGCAGTTTAGCGGCCAGGGGGTGGGAAGATACGCAGTATTTT
>TRBV14|NA|NA|TRBJ1-1|15
CASSHPTGNLIRAFF
TGTGCCAGCAGCCATCCTACAGGGAATTTAATTCGAGCTTTCTTT
>TRBV3-1|NA|NA|TRBJ2-1|14
CASSHSFSVAGKFF
TGTGCCAGCAGTCATTCCTTCTCTGTGGCGGGCAAGTTCTTC
>TRBV5-1|TRBD2|NA|TRBJ2-5|20
CASSLKYPGLTSGRSETQYF
TGCGCCAGCAGCTTGAAGTATCCCGGTCTTACTAGCGGGAGGTCAGAGACCCAGTACTTC
>TRBV5-1|NA|NA|TRBJ2-1|13
CASTGQNYNEQFF
TGCGCCAGCACCGGACAGAACTACAATGAGCAGTTCTTC
>TRBV20-1|NA|NA|TRBJ2-7|16
CSARSPTGRLGYEQYF
TGCAGTGCTAGATCCCCGACAGGGAGGTTAGGCTACGAGCAGTACTTC
>TRBV4-3|TRBD2|few|TRBJ2-3|15
CASSLLAERTDTQYF
TGCGCCAGCAGCCTCCTAGCGGAGCGCACAGATACGCAGTATTTT
>TRBV2|NA|few|TRBJ2-7|13
CASSSDSSYEQYF
TGTGCCAGCAGTTCGGACAGCTCCTACGAGCAGTACTTC
>TRBV5-1|TRBD1|few|TRBJ2-1|16
CASSLGGQLHYNEQFF
TGCGCCAGCAGCTTGGGGGGACAGCTACATTACAATGAGCAGTTCTTC
>TRBV27|NA|NA|TRBJ2-3|14
CASSSTGRTDTQYF
TGTGCCAGCAGTTCCACGGGACGCACAGATACGCAGTATTTT
>TRBV4-3|NA|few|TRBJ2-3|14
CASSRKPGTDTQYF
TGCGCCAGCAGCCGTAAGCCTGGCACAGATACGCAGTATTTT
>TRBV7-9|NA|NA|TRBJ2-7|14
CASSPNRDSYEQYF
TGTGCCAGCAGCCCTAACAGGGACTCCTACGAGCAGTACTTC
>TRBV5-1|NA|NA|TRBJ2-2|13
CASSRQPTGELFF
TGCGCCAGCAGCCGTCAGCCTACCGGGGAGCTGTTTTTT
>TRBV28|NA|few|TRBJ2-2|14
CASSTDRNTGELFF
TGTGCCAGCAGCACGGACAGGAACACCGGGGAGCTGTTTTTT
>TRBV5-1|TRBD1|many|TRBJ2-3|14
CASSLEAGGDTQYF
TGCGCCAGCAGCTTGGAGGCAGGGGGAGATACGCAGTATTTT
>TRBV12-3/TRBV12-4|NA|NA|TRBJ1-4|14
CASSLGGKDEKLFF
TGTGCCAGCAGTTTGGGAGGGAAGGATGAAAAACTGTTTTTT
>TRBV12-3/TRBV12-4|TRBD2|NA|TRBJ2-1|16
CASRRTSGRSLDEQFF
TGTGCCAGCAGGCGGACTAGCGGGAGAAGTCTGGATGAGCAGTTCTTC
>TRBV4-1|TRBD2|few|TRBJ2-2|17
CASSQDGTSGGPGELFF
TGCGCCAGCAGCCAAGATGGGACTAGCGGGGGGCCCGGGGAGCTGTTTTTT
>TRBV21-1|NA|NA|TRBJ2-6|14
CASSKVGGSGVLTF
TGTGCCAGCAGCAAAGTGGGAGGGTCCGGCGTCCTGACTTTC
>TRBV10-3|TRBD1|many|TRBJ1-1|12
CAIRQGGTEAFF
TGTGCCATTCGACAGGGGGGAACTGAAGCTTTCTTT
>TRBV24-1|NA|few|TRBJ2-2|15
CATSDLWRNTGELFF
TGTGCCACCAGTGATCTCTGGCGAAACACCGGGGAGCTGTTTTTT
>TRBV7-8|TRBD2|few|TRBJ2-3|17
CASSFPGGSRSTDTQYF
TGTGCCAGCAGCTTCCCGGGAGGAAGCAGGAGCACAGATACGCAGTATTTT
>TRBV12-3/TRBV12-4|NA|many|TRBJ1-1|12
CASSLHPEKAFF
TGTGCCAGCAGTTTACATCCCGAAAAAGCTTTCTTT
>TRBV12-3/TRBV12-4|TRBD1|NA|TRBJ2-1|15
CASSLLAGGEFEQFF
TGTGCCAGCAGTTTGCTGGCAGGGGGCGAGTTTGAGCAGTTCTTC
>TRBV5-1|NA|NA|TRBJ2-7|14
CASSGDRGGYEQYF
TGCGCCAGCAGCGGGGACCGTGGGGGCTACGAGCAGTACTTC
>TRBV28|TRBD2|NA|TRBJ2-1|15
CASSGLAGGQNEQFF
TGTGCCAGCAGTGGTCTAGCGGGGGGGCAGAATGAGCAGTTCTTC
>TRBV5-1|TRBD2|many|TRBJ2-5|15
CASSLSTSGEETQYF
TGCGCCAGCAGCTTGTCTACTAGCGGGGAAGAGACCCAGTACTTC
>TRBV5-1|NA|NA|TRBJ2-1|13
CASSLLLDNEQFF
TGCGCCAGCAGCTTGTTACTAGACAATGAGCAGTTCTTC
>TRBV3-1|TRBD1|few|TRBJ2-1|19
CASSQEGQGWGSSYNEQFF
TGTGCCAGCAGCCAAGAGGGACAGGGGTGGGGCAGCTCCTACAATGAGCAGTTCTTC
>TRBV12-3/TRBV12-4|TRBD2|NA|TRBJ2-1|16
CASSRLAGGPRNEQFF
TGTGCCAGCAGCCGACTAGCGGGAGGGCCCAGGAATGAGCAGTTCTTC
>TRBV24-1|TRBD2|NA|TRBJ2-3|16
CATSDLTSGWTDTQYF
TGTGCCACCAGTGATTTGACTAGCGGGTGGACAGATACGCAGTATTTT
>TRBV12-3/TRBV12-4|NA|NA|TRBJ2-2|13
CASISWNTGELFF
TGTGCCAGCATCTCATGGAACACCGGGGAGCTGTTTTTT
>TRBV6-1|TRBD1|NA|TRBJ1-1|13
CASTGQGGTEAFF
TGTGCCAGCACAGGACAGGGTGGAACTGAAGCTTTCTTT
>TRBV24-1|TRBD2|NA|TRBJ2-5|14
CATSIAGGKETQYF
TGTGCCACCAGCATAGCGGGAGGGAAAGAGACCCAGTACTTC
>TRBV6-5|NA|NA|TRBJ2-7|17
CASSYTPGAVGSYEQYF
TGTGCCAGCAGTTACACTCCGGGAGCCGTGGGATCCTACGAGCAGTACTTC
>TRBV5-6|NA|NA|TRBJ1-1|15
CASFARGRLNTEAFF
TGTGCCAGCTTTGCGAGGGGAAGGCTGAACACTGAAGCTTTCTTT
>TRBV5-1|NA|few|TRBJ2-6|19
CASSLARGASSSGANVLTF
TGCGCCAGCAGCTTGGCGAGGGGGGCTAGTTCCTCTGGGGCCAACGTCCTGACTTTC
>TRBV5-1|NA|few|TRBJ2-3|13
CASRNFKADTQYF
TGCGCCAGCAGGAACTTCAAAGCAGATACGCAGTATTTT
>TRBV14|NA|few|TRBJ1-1|14
CASSQQGGNTEAFF
TGTGCCAGCAGCCAACAGGGAGGGAACACTGAAGCTTTCTTT
>TRBV12-2|NA|NA|TRBJ2-1|12
CASRLGGSEQFF
TGTGCAAGTCGCTTAGGCGGGAGTGAGCAGTTCTTC
>TRBV2|NA|NA|TRBJ2-2|15
CASRRGRGATGELFF
TGTGCCAGCAGGAGGGGGAGAGGGGCCACCGGGGAGCTGTTTTTT
>TRBV5-6|TRBD1|NA|TRBJ1-1|15
CASSRLGTVNTEAFF
TGTGCCAGCAGCCGCCTCGGGACAGTAAACACTGAAGCTTTCTTT
>TRBV20-1|NA|NA|TRBJ2-7|15
CSARGWRQDFYEQYF
TGCAGTGCTAGGGGTTGGCGACAGGACTTCTACGAGCAGTACTTC
>TRBV7-9|TRBD2|NA|TRBJ2-3|14
CASSLERGADTQYF
TGTGCCAGCAGCCTGGAGCGGGGCGCAGATACGCAGTATTTT
>TRBV7-2|NA|NA|TRBJ2-7|14
CASSPWRGGHEQYF
TGTGCCAGCAGCCCCTGGCGGGGCGGACACGAGCAGTACTTC
>TRBV2|NA|NA|TRBJ2-7|13
CASRVGSPYEQYF
TGTGCCAGCAGAGTCGGTTCTCCCTACGAGCAGTACTTC
>TRBV25-1|NA|NA|TRBJ2-5|17
CASSQPSRGAHGETQYF
TGTGCCAGCAGTCAACCCTCTAGAGGGGCGCACGGGGAGACCCAGTACTTC
>TRBV20-1|TRBD2|few|TRBJ2-5|15
CSASYGGGPQETQYF
TGCAGTGCTAGTTACGGGGGAGGGCCACAGGAGACCCAGTACTTC
>TRBV30|NA|once|TRBJ2-7|14
CAWSVRSRAYEQYF
TGTGCCTGGAGTGTACGCAGCCGGGCCTACGAGCAGTACTTC